The 21 T cell receptor beta chains reported below all come from one sample, sequenced in a study of T cells in localized non-small cell lung cancer. Sequencing used immunoSEQ multiplex PCR; TCRdb keeps in-frame clones, though not all of them. The sample contains around 30,000 clones, around 80% of which appear only once. The source was peripheral blood, collected before any cancer treatment. Receptors originate from a male donor aged 60 or over with stage III squamous cell lung carcinoma.

The chain carries TRBV6-6 and TRBJ2-2; D is undetermined. This CDR3 spans 14 amino acids. V shed 7 bases and J shed 1 base, with 10 bases lying between them. Germline-derived CDR1 and CDR2 are MNHNY and SVGAGI (reference sequence). The CDR3 protein is CASKVRRNTGELFF. CDR3 coding DNA: TGTGCCAGCAAGGTTCGGCGGAACACCGGGGAGCTGTTTTTT.

V is TRBV5-8 and J is TRBJ2-3; D call uncertain. Trimming pared 6 bases from V and 4 bases from J, leaving 9 bases between. The CDR3 is made up of 12 amino acids. In germline, CDR1 is SGHTS, CDR2 YDEGEE. The chain's CDR3 is CASTQAADTQYF. The CDR3 DNA sequence: TGTGCCAGCACCCAGGCAGCAGATACGCAGTATTTT.

The chain combines TRBV6-5 with TRBJ2-2, with 8 bases that match TRBD1. With 6 bases clipped from V and 7 bases from J, the junction kept 10 bases outside the gene matches. The CDR3 has 15 residues. The V gene's germline CDR1 is MNHEY and CDR2 SVGAGI. Here the CDR3 reads CASRRSTGADGELFF. CDR3 nucleotides: TGTGCCAGCAGGCGATCGACAGGGGCGGACGGGGAGCTGTTTTTT.

This chain's CDR3 is CASSLVSGASTDTQYF. In DNA form, the CDR3 reads TGCGCCAGCAGCTTGGTATCAGGGGCTAGCACAGATACGCAGTATTTT. V is TRBV5-1 and J is TRBJ2-3; maybe TRBD1 (6 bases). The CDR3 contains 16 residues. Germline CDR1 and CDR2: SGHRS and YFSETQ. The ends were cut back, 0 bases at V and 0 bases at J, with 11 bases in the middle.

The chain recombines TRBV18 with TRBJ1-1; D is possibly TRBD1 (6 bases). Between the trimmed V and J ends, which lost 0 bases and 2 bases, there was a span of 7 bases. CDR3 length equals 14 residues. CDR1 is KGHSH, CDR2 LQKENI, per germline. CDR3 protein: CASSPPDSNTEAFF. CDR3 nucleotides: TGTGCCAGCTCACCACCGGACAGCAACACTGAAGCTTTCTTT.

The CDR3: CASSKGRGPPLHF. The DNA of the CDR3 is TGTGCCAGCAGCAAAGGACGGGGGCCGCCCCTCCACTTT. The chain uses TRBV21-1 and TRBJ1-6. TRBV21-1 is shown as a pseudogene. This CDR3 is 13 amino acids long.

The sample holds a few counts of this clone. This chain joins TRBV11-3 and TRBJ2-2, with 9 bases fitting TRBD1. With 5 bases clipped from V and 5 bases from J, the junction kept 9 bases outside the gene matches. CDR3 size: 16 residues. From germline, CDR1 is SGHNT and CDR2 YENEEA. The CDR3 DNA follows: TGTGCCAGCAGCCCGAACGGACAGGGGAGAACCGGGGAGCTGTTTTTT. Translation: CASSPNGQGRTGELFF.

The chain uses TRBV6-6 and TRBJ2-3, with D unresolved. Germline V gene data show CDR1 as MNHNY and CDR2 as SVGAGI (reference sequence). The CDR3 spans 15 residues. The V and J ends lost 0 bases and 1 base respectively, with 8 bases between them. The CDR3 loop is CASSYSIDRTDTQYF. The CDR3 coding sequence is TGTGCCAGCAGTTACTCGATAGACCGCACAGATACGCAGTATTTT.

V gene TRBV11-2 combines with J gene TRBJ2-5; 8 bases align to TRBD1. Trimming cost V 1 base and J 5 bases; bases outside gene matches: 6. CDR1 SGHAT and CDR2 FQNNGV come from the germline V gene. This CDR3 has 15 amino acids. CDR3 in amino acids: CASSLGQGSVETQYF. The CDR3 region has the DNA TGTGCCAGCAGCTTAGGACAGGGGTCGGTGGAGACCCAGTACTTC.

V is TRBV7-2 and J is TRBJ2-5; 7 nucleotides line up with TRBD2. Germline assignment: CDR1 SGHTA and CDR2 FQGNSA. V lost 6 bases to trimming and J lost 5 bases; unmatched junction nucleotides: 9. The CDR3 covers 14 residues. As DNA, the CDR3 is TGTGCCAGCAGGGACGAGGGAGGGGATGAGACCCAGTACTTC. Translated, it gives CASRDEGGDETQYF.

The chain has TRBV2 and TRBJ1-3; D call uncertain. Trimming removed 7 bases at V and 0 bases at J, with 10 bases between. This CDR3 region has 14 residues. CDR1 and CDR2 from the germline V gene are SNHLY and FYNNEI. The CDR3 spells CASMVSFSGNTIYF. CDR3 bases: TGTGCCAGCATGGTCTCCTTCTCTGGAAACACCATATATTTT. The full variable domain, with the rest looked up from reference TRBV2 and TRBJ1-3, is EPEVTQTPSHQVTQMGQEVILRCVPISNHLYFYWYRQILGQKVEFLVSFYNNEISEKSEIFDDQFSVERPDGSNFTLKIRSTKLEDSAMYFCASMVSFSGNTIYFGEGSWLTVV.

The chain combines TRBV10-3 with TRBJ1-1, with 7 positions matching TRBD1. Germline V gene data show CDR1 as ENHRY and CDR2 as SYGVKD. The CDR3 totals 13 residues. J was trimmed by 11 bases and V by 4 bases; bases with no gene match: 10. The CDR3 DNA follows: TGTGCCATCAGTGGGGAGACAGGGTTTCAGGCTTTCTTT. Protein: CAISGETGFQAFF.

This clone was observed a single time. V is TRBV7-2 and J is TRBJ2-3; 7 positions match TRBD1. This CDR3 spans 14 amino acids. Germline loops: CDR1 SGHTA, CDR2 FQGNSA. The V gene end was trimmed by 6 bases and the J gene end by 4 bases; junction bases not matched to a gene: 7. CDR3 amino acids: CASRSRGYSDTQYF. The DNA for the CDR3 is TGTGCCAGCAGAAGCAGGGGGTATTCAGATACGCAGTATTTT.

This chain links TRBV19 with TRBJ1-1, with no clear D. The V end lost 3 bases, the J end lost 5 bases, and 13 bases lay between the germline ends. The CDR3 extends over 14 amino acids. Germline loops: CDR1 LNHDA, CDR2 SQIVND (reference sequence). As DNA, the CDR3 is TGTGCCAGTAGTATGGCTGGGGTTGTAACTGAAGCTTTCTTT. Translation: CASSMAGVVTEAFF.

The chain carries TRBV7-6 and TRBJ2-5, with D possibly called TRBD1 or TRBD2 (5 bases each). V was shortened by 5 bases and J by 3 bases, with 10 bases between the two germline ends. This CDR3 contains 13 residues. The germline gives CDR1 SGHVS, CDR2 FNYEAQ. Here the CDR3 DNA reads TGTGCCAGCAGCCCTGGGACGGAAGAGACCCAGTACTTC. It codes for CASSPGTEETQYF.

This rearrangement joins TRBV7-6 to TRBJ2-7; D not resolved. The CDR3 is made up of 13 amino acids. Germline CDR1 is SGHVS and CDR2 is FNYEAQ. V gave up 0 bases and J gave up 3 bases, with 6 bases separating them. The CDR3 sequence: CASSLAVYYEQYF. The CDR3, as DNA: TGTGCCAGCAGCTTAGCAGTTTACTACGAGCAGTACTTC.

J is TRBJ1-4 and V is TRBV7-2; D remains unclear. Germline loops: CDR1 SGHTA, CDR2 FQGNSA. V lost 5 bases and J lost 0, with 13 bases in between. CDR3 length equals 16 residues. CDR3 protein: CASSVGVGSTNEKLFF. For the CDR3, the DNA is TGTGCCAGCAGCGTCGGGGTAGGATCAACTAATGAAAAACTGTTTTTT.

V usage is TRBV28 and J usage is TRBJ1-1, with D unresolved. The germline V gene has CDR1 MDHEN and CDR2 SYDVKM. Trimming left V 3 bases short and J 10 bases short, with 12 bases between. CDR3 length: 12 amino acids. CDR3 amino acids: CASSFGRRGAFF. CDR3 nucleotides: TGTGCCAGCAGTTTCGGACGGCGGGGAGCTTTCTTT.

The table lists this clone with a few counts. This chain joins TRBV19 and TRBJ1-1; D is uncertain. With 3 bases removed from V and 1 base from J, the gap between germline ends came to 6 bases. This CDR3 is built from 13 residues. Germline V gene sequence: CDR1 LNHDA, CDR2 SQIVND (reference sequence). The CDR3 loop reads CASSMGGNTEAFF. The DNA of the CDR3 is TGTGCCAGTAGTATGGGAGGGAACACTGAAGCTTTCTTT.

This rearrangement joins TRBV19 to TRBJ2-3; TRBD2 aligns across 14 bases. This CDR3 comprises 16 residues. Per germline, CDR1 LNHDA and CDR2 SQIVND (reference sequence). With V trimmed by 4 bases and J by 5 bases, 5 bases remained unmatched. The CDR3 sequence: CASSRGTSGSLDTQYF. The CDR3, as DNA: TGTGCCAGTAGTAGGGGGACTAGCGGGAGCTTAGATACGCAGTATTTT.

This chain joins TRBV2 and TRBJ1-2; D not resolved. Trimming took 4 bases from V and 2 from J, leaving 8 bases between them. Germline V gene data show CDR1 as SNHLY and CDR2 as FYNNEI. This CDR3 spans 13 amino acids. This CDR3 is CASSGEGNYGYTF. CDR3 DNA: TGTGCCAGCAGTGGAGAGGGAAACTATGGCTACACCTTC.